Following are 10 T cell receptor beta chains from one sample sequenced in a study of CD8+CD57+ T cells in acquired aplastic anemia (dated by TCRdb to 2017 to 2018). Flow cytometry had shown CD8+CD57+ cell expansion in the patients selected for sequencing. Sequencing used an Illumina HiSeq 2000. Genomic DNA was used as template for profiling of TCR beta VDJ combinations and CDR3 sequences. Starting from the raw public reads, TCRdb applied fastp trimming at Q25, assembled clones with MiXCR and retained in-frame beta chains. Under each unique CDR3 protein, matching rows form one entry showing the most common genes and DNA. The sample table contains about 160,000 distinct CDR3 sequences; only one count was recorded for roughly 43% of them. The ten largest account for roughly 3.1% of the sample. Material for sequencing was sorted CD4+, CD8+, or CD8+CD57+ T cells (not recorded which) from PBMCs. These receptors were obtained from a human donor with aplastic anemia.

V and J are TRBV7-9 and TRBJ2-1; D possibly uses TRBD1 or TRBD2 (5 bases each). Trimming removed 2 bases at V and 14 bases at J, with 13 bases between. The CDR3 totals 12 residues. Germline V gene lookup returns CDR1 SEHNR and CDR2 FQNEAQ (reference sequence). The CDR3 sequence is CASSLTRQREFF. The CDR3 nucleotides read TGTGCCAGCAGCTTAACCCGACAGAGGGAGTTCTTC.

V usage is TRBV9 and J usage is TRBJ1-6; tentatively, D is TRBD1 (6 bases). V lost 3 bases and J 5 bases, leaving 15 bases between the germline ends. Germline lookup yields CDR1 SGDLS and CDR2 YYNGEE. This CDR3 contains 16 residues. The CDR3 coding sequence is TGTGCCAGCAGCGACCCACGGCAGGGGAATAATTCACCCCTCCACTTT. This encodes CASSDPRQGNNSPLHF.

The rearrangement joins TRBV29-1 to TRBJ1-6, with 9 nucleotides matching TRBD1. V lost 6 bases and J lost 7; bases outside the gene matches: 7. The V gene's germline CDR1 is SQVTM and CDR2 ANQGSEA. There are 14 residues in the CDR3. The CDR3 DNA reads as TGCAGCGTCTCTGGACAGGGGCGGAATTCACCCCTCCACTTT. As protein: CSVSGQGRNSPLHF. Full variable domain (outside the CDR3, taken from reference TRBV29-1 and TRBJ1-6): SAVISQKPSRDICQRGTSLTIQCQVDSQVTMMFWYRQQPGQSLTLIATANQGSEATYESGFVIDKFPISRPNLTFSTLTVSNMSPEDSSIYLCSVSGQGRNSPLHFGNGTRLTVT.

This chain uses TRBV14 with TRBJ2-7; D gene uncertain. CDR3 size: 15 residues. Per the germline V gene, CDR1 is SGHDN and CDR2 is FVKESK. With 0 bases removed from V and 2 bases from J, the gap between germline ends came to 11 bases. Here the CDR3 DNA reads TGTGCCAGCAGCCAAGAGTACCAGAGCCCCTACGAGCAGTACTTC. Protein: CASSQEYQSPYEQYF.

In its sample, this clonotype was seen many times. The gene calls are TRBV7-6 and TRBJ2-7; a weak D match, TRBD1 (6 bases). V dropped 4 bases and J dropped 2 bases, with 15 bases sitting between them. There are 15 residues in the CDR3. Germline values: CDR1 SGHVS, CDR2 FNYEAQ. This CDR3 reads CASSSRTVNPYEQYF. CDR3 nucleotides: TGTGCCAGCAGCTCCCGGACAGTAAACCCCTACGAGCAGTACTTC.

This clonotype has only a few counts. J is TRBJ2-5 and V is TRBV7-8, with 7 bases fitting TRBD2. There are 13 residues in the CDR3. Germline V gene sequence: CDR1 SGHVS, CDR2 FQNEAQ. V shed 3 bases and J 5 bases; nucleotides not matched to a gene: 3. CDR3 coding DNA: TGTGCCAGCAGCTTGGAGGGAGGGGAGACCCAGTACTTC. It yields the protein CASSLEGGETQYF.

The chain is built from TRBV15 and TRBJ2-6; no reliable D call. CDR1 LNHNV and CDR2 YYDKDF come from the germline V gene (reference sequence). This CDR3 is 16 amino acids long. The ends were cut back, 1 base at V and 1 base at J, with 8 bases in the middle. The CDR3 DNA sequence: TGTGCCACCAGCAGAGGCGATACGTCTGGGGCCAACGTCCTGACTTTC. Protein: CATSRGDTSGANVLTF.

In its sample, this clonotype was seen many times. V gene TRBV5-6 combines with J gene TRBJ2-7; 9 bases are shared with TRBD1. With V trimmed by 5 bases and J by 5 bases, 8 bases remained unmatched. The germline V gene encodes CDR1 SGHDT and CDR2 YYEEEE. There are 14 residues in the CDR3. CDR3 DNA sequence: TGTGCCAGCAGTCGTCGCCGGGACAGGGACGAGCAGTACTTC. The encoded protein is CASSRRRDRDEQYF.

In its sample, this clonotype was seen many times. The chain joins TRBV12-3 or TRBV12-4 to TRBJ1-1; D uncertain. This CDR3 is 13 amino acids long. Between the trimmed V and J ends, which lost 2 bases and 1 base, there was a span of 5 bases. The CDR3 bases are TGTGCCAGCAGTTTAAGGGAGAACACTGAAGCTTTCTTT. This gives the protein CASSLRENTEAFF.

This clonotype was counted between two and nine times. The J gene is TRBJ1-5, the V gene TRBV29-1; TRBD1 matches at 9 bases. V lost 6 bases to trimming and J lost 7 bases; unmatched junction nucleotides: 4. CDR1 and CDR2 from the germline V gene are SQVTM and ANQGSEA. The CDR3 consists of 12 residues. The CDR3 DNA is TGCAGCGTGGGACAGGGCGGGCAGCCCCAGCATTTT. This translates into CSVGQGGQPQHF.